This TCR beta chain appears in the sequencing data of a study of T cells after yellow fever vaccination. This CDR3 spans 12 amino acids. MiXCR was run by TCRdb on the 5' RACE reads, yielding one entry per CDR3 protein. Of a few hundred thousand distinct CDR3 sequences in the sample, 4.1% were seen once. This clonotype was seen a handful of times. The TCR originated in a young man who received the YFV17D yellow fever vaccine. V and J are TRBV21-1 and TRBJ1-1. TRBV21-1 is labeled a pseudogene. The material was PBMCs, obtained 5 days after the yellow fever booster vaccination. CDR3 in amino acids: CASSSLTVEAFF. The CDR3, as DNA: TGTGCCAGCAGCTCTCTGACCGTTGAAGCTTTCTTT.